This passage covers 9 T cell receptor beta chains from one sample sequenced in a study of long-term antiretroviral therapy in people with HIV (dated by TCRdb to between 2020 and 2023). Sequencing of the TRB variable region was done with the immunoSEQ hsTCRB v3.0 assay at survey level resolution. As stored in TCRdb, this immuneACCESS dataset retains in-frame rearrangements with V and J assigned. A fraction of the clones does not appear; measured against another copy, unresolved V genes explain less than half of the discrepancy, and the remainder lacks a known reason. In all, the sample holds 20,000 to 25,000 clones, and over 80% of those were seen once. The top ten constitute around 9.5% of the sample. This specimen consisted of unsorted PBMCs, obtained 1.2 years after starting antiretroviral therapy. Receptor source: a woman aged 40 to 50 with HIV.

V usage is TRBV5-4 and J usage is TRBJ2-5; D might be TRBD1 or TRBD2, each matching 6 bases. Germline V lookup: CDR1 SGHNT, CDR2 YYREEE (reference sequence). V lost 4 bases and J 4 bases, leaving 14 bases between the germline ends. This CDR3 has 14 amino acids. CDR3 in DNA: TGTGCCAGCAGCCTCGACAGGAGGGGAGAGACCCAGTACTTC. Protein sequence: CASSLDRRGETQYF.

The chain employs TRBV30 and TRBJ1-3; D is ambiguous. V shed 4 bases and J shed 0 bases, with 16 bases lying between them. CDR3 length: 16 amino acids. Germline CDR1 and CDR2: GTSNPN and SVGIG (reference sequence). The CDR3 region has the DNA TGTGCCTGGAATGTACTTAGGGAAAGCTCTGGAAACACCATATATTTT. This sequence encodes CAWNVLRESSGNTIYF.

As concerns this clone: Its ends do not fully match the called genes, so a read error is possible. The chain recombines TRBV19 with TRBJ2-1, with D maybe TRBD1 (6 bases). The CDR3 runs to 11 residues. The germline CDR1 and CDR2 sequences are LNHDA and SQIVND (reference sequence). The chain's CDR3 is CASSIGQEPFF. Written as DNA, the CDR3 is TGTGCCAGTAGTATAGGACAGGAGCCGTTCTTC.

The chain carries TRBV7-2 and TRBJ2-3; 7 bases are shared with TRBD2. This CDR3 has 14 residues. Germline V gene lookup returns CDR1 SGHTA and CDR2 FQGNSA. Trimming took 3 bases from V and 4 from J; bases not matched to a gene: 4. The CDR3 DNA sequence: TGTGCCAGCAGCTTCGGCGGGAGTGCAGATACGCAGTATTTT. Its protein is CASSFGGSADTQYF.

There are a few counts of this clone. CDR3 in amino acids: CASSFSGGTTHTGELFF. As DNA, the CDR3 is TGTGCCAGCAGCTTCTCTGGAGGGACAACTCACACCGGGGAGCTGTTTTTT. The chain employs TRBV7-6 and TRBJ2-2, with D perhaps assigned TRBD1 or TRBD2 (6 bases each). Looked up from germline, CDR1 is SGHVS and CDR2 is FNYEAQ. The CDR3 runs 17 residues. The V end lost 3 bases, the J end lost 3 bases, and 17 bases lay between the germline ends. Supplemented by reference TRBV7-6 and TRBJ2-2, the full variable domain reads GAGVSQSPRYKVTKRGQDVALRCDPISGHVSLYWYRQALGQGPEFLTYFNYEAQQDKSGLPNDRFSAERPEGSISTLTIQRTEQRDSAMYRCASSFSGGTTHTGELFFGEGSRLTVL.

The genes are TRBV25-1 and TRBJ2-5; 9 bases are shared with TRBD1. The CDR3 has 15 residues. With 8 bases clipped from V and 5 bases from J, the junction kept 12 bases outside the gene matches. Germline V gene data show CDR1 as MGHDK and CDR2 as SYGVNS. Here the CDR3 DNA reads TGTGCCAGCCAGCTGGATACAGGGGGCTCGGAGACCCAGTACTTC. Its translation is CASQLDTGGSETQYF.

The chain employs TRBV4-1 and TRBJ2-1; TRBD1 is a possible D gene (6 bases). Germline-derived CDR1 and CDR2 are MGHRA and YSYEKL. This CDR3 spans 14 amino acids. V lost 0 bases to trimming and J lost 10 bases, with 13 bases between them. The CDR3 nucleotides read TGCGCCAGCAGCCAAGACCCGACAGGTGAGGAGCAGTTCTTC. Translation gives CASSQDPTGEEQFF.

V usage is TRBV6-5 and J usage is TRBJ1-1; TRBD1 matches 9 bases. V was pared by 4 bases and J by 7 bases, with 10 bases of the junction left unmatched. The CDR3 is 15 residues long. The germline CDR1 and CDR2 sequences are MNHEY and SVGAGI. CDR3 residues: CASSFSGQGSSEAFF. Written as DNA, the CDR3 is TGTGCCAGCAGTTTTTCCGGACAGGGGTCGAGTGAAGCTTTCTTT.

V gene TRBV27 combines with J gene TRBJ2-3, with D perhaps assigned TRBD1 or TRBD2 (8 bases each). The CDR3 totals 20 residues. Germline V gene lookup returns CDR1 MNHEY and CDR2 SMNVEV (reference sequence). Deletions cut 6 bases from V and 2 bases from J, with 30 bases between. CDR3 protein: CASSPTPGQGAGGYTDTQYF. CDR3 DNA sequence: TGTGCCAGCAGCCCCACACCCGGACAGGGTGCGGGAGGATACACAGATACGCAGTATTTT.